This TCR beta chain emerged from a study of T cells in tumors after PD-1 blockade. Overall study context: On average, tumor samples gave tens of thousands of TCR templates and 6,041 unique clonotypes.

Sample time point: second of two post-therapy site-matched biopsies approximately 2 months apart. CDR3 length equals 17 residues. J was trimmed by 0 bases and V by 5 bases; bases with no gene match: 11. The germline V gene has CDR1 SGHNT and CDR2 YYREEE (reference sequence). Profiled with immunoSEQ multiplex PCR; TCRdb holds only in-frame clones, not every one. This repertoire shows about 7,600 clones, roughly 60% found once; its top ten account for around 12%. The source material was tumor tissue, sampled after anti-PD-1 treatment. This receptor was taken from a human donor with basal cell carcinoma. The chain employs TRBV5-4 and TRBJ2-3; TRBD2 matches 8 bases. The DNA for the CDR3 is TGTGCCAGCAGAGTGTCTAGCGGGCGCCTTAGCACAGATACGCAGTATTTT. This gives the protein CASRVSSGRLSTDTQYF.